This entry is about one TCR beta chain. The germline CDR1 and CDR2 sequences are SGHNT and YYREEE (reference sequence). The CDR3 length is 15 residues. V lost 2 bases, J lost 1 base, and 5 bases stayed unmatched. This sample is drawn from a study of cytomegalovirus exposure and HLA in healthy donors. With 60 Vbeta and 13 Jbeta primers, the PCR was carried out. Per the original methods: As a later analysis found, there were tens of millions of unique TCR beta chains, of which some 10 million were shared. TCRdb keeps only in-frame clones here, not all; method: immunoSEQ multiplex PCR. V and J calls plus clone size are reproduced from that table; the DNA served to infer D and trimming. The data hold about 140,000 clones, with 70% to 85% observed a single time.

The sample comprised PBMCs. The clonotype was recovered from a woman aged 45-65 years in good health and CMV-seropositive. The chain employs TRBV5-4 and TRBJ1-1; 7 bases map to TRBD1. CDR3 sequence (DNA): TGTGCCAGCAGCTTCCCGGGACAGAAGAACACTGAAGCTTTCTTT. Protein product: CASSFPGQKNTEAFF.